These 32 T cell receptor beta chains share one sample of origin, sequenced in a study of human T cells and chemical hapten exposure. TCRdb reanalysed the RACE reads using MiXCR and keeps one entry per CDR3 protein. The top ten clones hold 1% to 1.5% of a sample with 89,000 or so distinct CDR3 sequences, more than 6.5% of them seen once. Time point of the sample: patch test 2, 6 weeks after DPC sensitization. The treatment was: therapeutic diphenylcyclopropenone sensitization with weekly scalp DPC. The starting material was whole blood, obtained in connection with sensitization to the hapten diphenylcyclopropenone (DPC). These receptors all come from a woman aged 25-40 years with alopecia areata. Some clones in this sample may be carry-over from other donors' samples.

This clonotype was observed a handful of times. The CDR3 nucleotides are TGTGCCACGGTACGTGCTGGTGATTCACCCCTCCACTTT. This codes for CATVRAGDSPLHF. The chain has TRBV15 and TRBJ1-6; no reliable D call. Germline V gene lookup returns CDR1 LNHNV and CDR2 YYDKDF (reference sequence). Trimming shortened V by 9 bases and J by 8 bases, and 14 bases separated the two germline ends. This CDR3 has 13 residues.

This clonotype was detected only a few times. The CDR3 coding sequence is TGTGCCAGCCTCGGGACAGGGGACGGAAACACCATATATTTT. Amino acids: CASLGTGDGNTIYF. The rearrangement joins TRBV12-3 or TRBV12-4 to TRBJ1-3; 10 bases are a match to TRBD1. V lost 8 bases, J lost 4 bases, and 5 bases stayed unmatched. The CDR3 has 14 residues.

There are many counts of this clonotype. This chain uses TRBV7-2 with TRBJ2-7, with 7 bases that match TRBD1. The CDR3 has 16 amino acids. V dropped 3 bases and J dropped 4; count of bases not matched to a gene: 12. The germline gives CDR1 SGHTA, CDR2 FQGNSA. As DNA, the CDR3 is TGTGCCAGCAGCTTCCGGGACAGCCGAGGACAATACGAGCAGTACTTC. It is translated as CASSFRDSRGQYEQYF.

Worth noting for this clonotype: Here the CDR3 omits its conserved ending phenylalanine or tryptophan, so a read error is the likely source. The chain is built from TRBV20-1 and TRBJ1-1; the D is unclear. The germline gives CDR1 DFQATT, CDR2 SNEGSKA (reference sequence). The CDR3 contains 12 residues. Trimming removed 0 bases from V and 0 bases from J, with 2 bases in between. The CDR3 bases are TGCAGTGCTAGAGATGTGAACACTGAAGCTTTCATT. Protein product: CSARDVNTEAFI.

This clonotype was observed many times. The chain is built from TRBV7-8 and TRBJ2-3, with TRBD2 as a possible D gene (6 bases). The CDR3 runs to 15 residues. The germline V and J ends were trimmed by 5 bases and 2 bases, with 14 bases remaining between them. CDR1 SGHVS and CDR2 FQNEAQ come from the germline V gene. CDR3 sequence: CASSPRTTHTDTQYF. CDR3 nucleotide sequence: TGTGCCAGCAGCCCAAGGACTACTCACACAGATACGCAGTATTTT.

The chain couples TRBV3-1 to TRBJ2-1, with unresolved D. The CDR3 is made up of 11 amino acids. Trimming removed 3 bases at V and 12 bases at J, with 9 bases between. Per the germline V gene, CDR1 is LGHDT and CDR2 is YNNKEL (reference sequence). The CDR3 DNA reads as TGTGCCAGCAGCCAGGGCAGAGGGCAGTTCTTC. Protein sequence: CASSQGRGQFF.

This clonotype has a count of ten or more. This chain connects TRBV7-2 to TRBJ2-3; 8 bases line up with TRBD1. This CDR3 contains 15 residues. Germline lookup yields CDR1 SGHTA and CDR2 FQGNSA. Trimming at V came to 4 bases and at J to 4 bases, leaving 7 bases not matched to a gene. The CDR3 DNA sequence: TGTGCCAGCAGCTGGTCGGAGACAGGGGCAGATACGCAGTATTTT. Protein: CASSWSETGADTQYF. Based on the CDR3 plus reference TRBV7-2 and TRBJ2-3, the full variable domain is GAGVSQSPSNKVTEKGKDVELRCDPISGHTALYWYRQSLGQGLEFLIYFQGNSAPDKSGLPSDRFSAERTGGSVSTLTIQRTQQEDSAVYLCASSWSETGADTQYFGPGTRLTVL.

This clonotype was seen repeatedly, ten times or more. The chain employs TRBV10-3 and TRBJ2-1; 11 bases line up with TRBD2. CDR1 is ENHRY and CDR2 is SYGVKD in the germline V gene. Trimming removed 9 bases from V and 8 bases from J; junction bases left unmatched: 6. The CDR3 is 13 residues long. Here the CDR3 reads CAIGLAGVDEQFF. DNA of the CDR3: TGTGCCATAGGACTAGCGGGTGTAGATGAGCAGTTCTTC.

This clonotype was counted a single time. The chain joins TRBV5-1 to TRBJ2-5, with D perhaps TRBD2 (6 bases). The V and J ends lost 0 bases and 9 bases respectively, with 18 bases between them. Germline values: CDR1 SGHRS, CDR2 YFSETQ. There are 15 residues in the CDR3. This CDR3 is CASSLVSTGVEAQYF. The DNA for the CDR3 is TGCGCCAGCAGCTTGGTCAGTACGGGAGTCGAGGCCCAGTACTTC.

The rearrangement uses TRBV6-5 and TRBJ2-1, with TRBD1 as a possible D gene (7 bases). In germline, CDR1 is MNHEY, CDR2 SVGAGI. The CDR3 is made up of 15 amino acids. V was cut by 6 bases and J by 9 bases, with 21 bases left in between. The CDR3 region has the DNA TGTGCCAGCAGCCTCAGGGGGGTAGGGGCGGGTGAGCAGTTCTTC. Amino acid sequence: CASSLRGVGAGEQFF.

The chain has TRBV7-3 and TRBJ1-1, with D perhaps TRBD1 (6 bases). Germline V gene lookup returns CDR1 SGHTA and CDR2 FQGTGA. This CDR3 contains 13 residues. The germline V and J ends were trimmed by 2 bases and 9 bases, with 13 bases remaining between them. The CDR3 sequence: CASSLAQGGKAFF. The CDR3 coding sequence is TGTGCCAGCAGCTTAGCACAGGGAGGGAAAGCTTTCTTT. The variable domain in full, completed from reference TRBV7-3 and TRBJ1-1, reads GAGVSQTPSNKVTEKGKYVELRCDPISGHTALYWYRQSLGQGPEFLIYFQGTGAADDSGLPNDRFFAVRPEGSVSTLKIQRTERGDSAVYLCASSLAQGGKAFFGQGTRLTVV.

The chain joins TRBV20-1 to TRBJ2-3, with TRBD2 identical over 8 bases. Trimming at V came to 6 bases and at J to 6 bases, leaving 5 bases not matched to a gene. Germline CDR1 is DFQATT and CDR2 is SNEGSKA (reference sequence). This CDR3 has 12 amino acids. The CDR3: CSARGGGDTQYF. CDR3 DNA sequence: TGCAGTGCCCGGGGGGGGGGGGATACGCAGTATTTT.

This clonotype was detected a few times. V gene TRBV29-1 combines with J gene TRBJ1-1, with D possibly being TRBD1 (5 bases). Germline V gene sequence: CDR1 SQVTM, CDR2 ANQGSEA. Deletions cut 6 bases from V and 1 base from J, with 12 bases between. The CDR3 sequence is 13 residues long. As DNA, the CDR3 is TGCAGCGTCGTCCGGGGCCCGAACACTGAAGCTTTCTTT. Its protein product is CSVVRGPNTEAFF.

On this clonotype: A much larger clone lies a single base off, so this may be a read error. J is TRBJ1-1 and V is TRBV29-1; 7 bases are shared with TRBD1. The CDR3 spans 15 residues. The germline V gene encodes CDR1 SQVTM and CDR2 ANQGSEA. V lost 0 bases, J lost 5 bases, and 9 bases stayed unmatched. CDR3 nucleotides: TGCAGCGTTGAAGATCGGGAGGGGGCGACGACTGAAGCTTTCTTT. It is translated as CSVEDREGATTEAFF.

The V and J genes are TRBV5-1 and TRBJ1-6, with no clear D. V was trimmed by 0 bases and J by 4 bases, leaving 11 bases between them. Germline V gene sequence: CDR1 SGHRS, CDR2 YFSETQ. The CDR3 is 16 amino acids. CDR3 protein: CASSLGEGSYNSPLHF. In DNA form, the CDR3 reads TGCGCCAGCAGCTTGGGAGAGGGCTCTTATAATTCACCCCTCCACTTT.

This clonotype was seen a handful of times. This sequence joins TRBV20-1 and TRBJ1-2, with 10 positions matching TRBD1. CDR1 is DFQATT, CDR2 SNEGSKA, per germline (reference sequence). Trimming at V came to 4 bases and at J to 4 bases, leaving 9 bases not matched to a gene. The CDR3 contains 15 residues. CDR3 sequence (DNA): TGCAGTGCTACCATTGTGACAGGGGGCCCCTATGGCTACACCTTC. Translation gives CSATIVTGGPYGYTF.

This clonotype occurred many times. This chain links TRBV7-9 with TRBJ1-5, with 10 nucleotides matching TRBD1. The CDR3 spans 16 residues. CDR1 and CDR2 from the germline V gene are SEHNR and FQNEAQ (reference sequence). V gave up 5 bases and J gave up 3 bases; unmatched junction bases: 7. CDR3 residues: CASSPDRGHVNQPQHF. Here the CDR3 DNA reads TGTGCCAGCAGCCCTGACAGGGGGCACGTCAATCAGCCCCAGCATTTT. The whole variable domain, remainder taken from reference TRBV7-9 and TRBJ1-5, is DTGVSQNPRHKITKRGQNVTFRCDPISEHNRLYWYRQTLGQGPEFLTYFQNEAQLEKSRLLSDRFSAERPKGSFSTLEIQRTEQGDSAMYLCASSPDRGHVNQPQHFGDGTRLSIL.

This clonotype was seen ten or more times. V is TRBV6-5 and J is TRBJ1-2, with TRBD1 matching over 8 bases. This CDR3 is 14 amino acids long. The J segment lost 10 bases and the V segment lost 4 bases, leaving 11 bases of the junction unmatched. Per the germline V gene, CDR1 is MNHEY and CDR2 is SVGAGI. This CDR3 is CASSFSGGRRSYTF. CDR3 bases: TGTGCCAGCAGTTTCTCAGGGGGCCGGCGGTCCTACACCTTC.

The chain recombines TRBV7-2 with TRBJ2-3; D is unresolved. Germline CDR1 and CDR2: SGHTA and FQGNSA. Trimming removed 8 bases at V and 2 bases at J, with 14 bases between. CDR3 size: 14 residues. The CDR3 DNA reads TGTGCCAGCCATTCGGGCTTATACACAGATACGCAGTATTTT. Protein product: CASHSGLYTDTQYF.

The chain is built from TRBV12-3 or TRBV12-4 and TRBJ2-3; D unresolved. V was cut by 3 bases and J by 4 bases, with 5 bases left in between. The CDR3 spans 12 residues. The CDR3 is CASSFYADTQYF. In DNA form, the CDR3 reads TGTGCCAGCAGTTTCTACGCAGATACGCAGTATTTT.

This clonotype came up many times. The chain joins TRBV24-1 to TRBJ2-3; D perhaps matches TRBD2 (5 bases). The V end lost 7 bases, the J end lost 0 bases, and 19 bases lay between the germline ends. The CDR3 runs to 17 residues. Germline V gene sequence: CDR1 KGHDR, CDR2 SFDVKD. This CDR3 is CATSGSGNTRSTDTQYF. CDR3 DNA sequence: TGTGCCACCAGCGGATCGGGAAACACCAGAAGCACAGATACGCAGTATTTT.

This clonotype was found many times. The genes are TRBV7-2 and TRBJ1-2; D is ambiguous. CDR3 length: 18 amino acids. Germline V gene data show CDR1 as SGHTA and CDR2 as FQGNSA. The V end was cut by 1 base, the J end by 4 bases, with 22 bases between. The CDR3 sequence is CASSLDAALQASSYGYTF. For the CDR3, the DNA is TGTGCCAGCAGCTTAGATGCGGCTCTCCAGGCTAGTAGCTATGGCTACACCTTC.

Of note for this clonotype: This sequence may be a read error, since a much larger clone differs from it by one base. In nucleotides, the CDR3 is TGCGCCAGCAGGCCTACTAGCGAGGTCGACCAAGAGACCCAGTACTTC. Protein product: CASRPTSEVDQETQYF. V is TRBV5-1 and J is TRBJ2-5; TRBD2 matches at 7 bases. The CDR3 has 16 amino acids. Losses at the gene ends were 5 bases for V and 0 bases for J; bases not matched to a gene: 10. Germline values: CDR1 SGHRS, CDR2 YFSETQ.

The CDR3 nucleotides read TGTGCCAGCAACCGACAGGCGCTGGTGGAGCAGTACTTC. This codes for CASNRQALVEQYF. V usage is TRBV2 and J usage is TRBJ2-7; the D gene is possibly TRBD1 (6 bases). Germline CDR1 and CDR2: SNHLY and FYNNEI. This CDR3 is built from 13 residues. With 7 bases removed from V and 7 bases from J, the gap between germline ends came to 17 bases.

This clonotype occurred many times. The chain recombines TRBV29-1 with TRBJ1-1; possibly TRBD1 for D (5 bases). This CDR3 comprises 11 residues. Germline CDR1 reads SQVTM; CDR2 reads ANQGSEA. V lost 7 bases, J lost 10 bases, and 16 bases lay in between. CDR3: CSGRDGAGAFF. CDR3 bases: TGCAGCGGACGGGATGGGGCCGGAGCTTTCTTT.

Concerning this clonotype: This may arise from a read error, as a much more abundant clone is one base away. V is TRBV27 and J is TRBJ2-3; D not resolved. Germline V lookup: CDR1 MNHEY, CDR2 SMNVEV (reference sequence). This CDR3 has 13 amino acids. V was pared by 11 bases and J by 1 base, with 13 bases between. The CDR3 sequence: CAGILAGTDTQYF. The CDR3, as DNA: TGTGCCGGCATATTGGCGGGCACAGATACGCAGTATTTT.

The V gene is TRBV20-1, the J gene TRBJ1-2, with TRBD1 matching 7 bases. CDR1 is DFQATT and CDR2 is SNEGSKA in the germline V gene (reference sequence). With V trimmed by 8 bases and J by 8 bases, 14 bases remained unmatched. This CDR3 is 13 amino acids long. CDR3 protein: CSFAVEQGSGYTF. For the CDR3, the DNA is TGCAGTTTTGCCGTCGAACAGGGGAGCGGCTACACCTTC.

This clonotype turned up a few times. The J gene is TRBJ2-3, the V gene TRBV3-1, with D unresolved. CDR3 size: 16 residues. Trimming removed 0 bases at V and 0 bases at J, with 10 bases between. Germline CDR1 is LGHDT and CDR2 is YNNKEL (reference sequence). CDR3 nucleotide sequence: TGTGCCAGCAGCCAAGATTCTGCGGTGAGCACAGATACGCAGTATTTT. Translating gives CASSQDSAVSTDTQYF.

This clonotype appeared many times. CDR3 residues: CASGTERQVFSGANVLTF. The CDR3 DNA reads as TGCGCCAGCGGCACGGAAAGACAGGTCTTCTCTGGGGCCAACGTCCTGACTTTC. V and J are TRBV5-1 and TRBJ2-6; tentative D call: TRBD1 (6 bases). CDR3 length equals 18 residues. V lost 7 bases to trimming and J lost 0 bases, with 20 bases between them. Germline CDR1 is SGHRS and CDR2 is YFSETQ. The variable domain in full, completed from reference TRBV5-1 and TRBJ2-6, reads KAGVTQTPRYLIKTRGQQVTLSCSPISGHRSVSWYQQTPGQGLQFLFEYFSETQRNKGNFPGRFSGRQFSNSRSEMNVSTLELGDSALYLCASGTERQVFSGANVLTFGAGSRLTVL.

This clonotype was detected a few times. The V call is TRBV20-1, the J call TRBJ1-1; the D is unclear. Between the trimmed V and J ends, which lost 0 bases and 4 bases, there was a span of 15 bases. This CDR3 is 15 amino acids long. Per germline, CDR1 DFQATT and CDR2 SNEGSKA (reference sequence). CDR3 sequence: CSARDVEGQSTEAFF. CDR3 nucleotide sequence: TGCAGTGCTAGAGATGTGGAGGGCCAGAGCACTGAAGCTTTCTTT.

This clonotype was found many times. The chain recombines TRBV23-1 with TRBJ1-5; possibly TRBD1 for D (5 bases). TRBV23-1 falls under the ORF class, with uncertain function. This CDR3 region has 16 residues. Trimming removed 2 bases at V and 2 bases at J, with 13 bases between. This CDR3 is CASSQRTGSRNQPQHF. The DNA for the CDR3 is TGCGCCAGCAGTCAACGTACAGGTTCCCGCAATCAGCCCCAGCATTTT.

Only a few counts were recorded for this clonotype. V usage is TRBV5-5 and J usage is TRBJ1-5; D remains ambiguous. CDR1 SGHKS and CDR2 YYEKEE come from the germline V gene (reference sequence). Trimming pared 3 bases from V and 2 bases from J, leaving 12 bases between. The CDR3 totals 15 residues. This chain's CDR3 is CASSSSPGRNQPQHF. CDR3 bases: TGTGCCAGCAGCTCGTCTCCGGGTCGCAATCAGCCCCAGCATTTT.